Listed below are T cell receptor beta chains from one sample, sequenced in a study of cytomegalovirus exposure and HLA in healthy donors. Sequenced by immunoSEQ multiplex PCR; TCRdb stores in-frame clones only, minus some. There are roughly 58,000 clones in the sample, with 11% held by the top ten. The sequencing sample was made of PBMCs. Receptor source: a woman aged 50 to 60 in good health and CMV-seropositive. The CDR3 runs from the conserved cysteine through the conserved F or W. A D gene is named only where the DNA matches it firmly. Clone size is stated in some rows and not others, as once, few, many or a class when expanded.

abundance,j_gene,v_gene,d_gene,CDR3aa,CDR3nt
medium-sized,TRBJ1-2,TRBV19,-,CASSILGVSYTF,TGTGCCAGTAGTATATTGGGCGTGAGCTACACCTTC
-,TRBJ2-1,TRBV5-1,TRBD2,CASRGVAGPSYNEQFF,TGCGCCAGCAGGGGGGTAGCGGGGCCATCCTACAATGAGCAGTTCTTC
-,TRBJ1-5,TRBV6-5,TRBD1,CASSYDRVSFQPQHF,TGTGCCAGCAGTTACGACAGGGTGAGCTTTCAGCCCCAGCATTTT
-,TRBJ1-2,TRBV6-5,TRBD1,CASGGPDRGNYGYTF,TGTGCCAGCGGGGGGCCGGACAGGGGTAACTATGGCTACACCTTC
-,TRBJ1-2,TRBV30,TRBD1,CAWSSYSGTGEGYTF,TGTGCCTGGAGTTCTTATTCCGGGACAGGGGAAGGCTACACCTTC
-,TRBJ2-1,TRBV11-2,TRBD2,CASSRSGGNNEQFF,TGTGCCAGCAGTAGAAGCGGGGGTAACAATGAGCAGTTCTTC
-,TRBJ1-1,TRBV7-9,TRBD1,CASSLTQGATEAFF,TGTGCCAGCAGCTTAACACAGGGGGCGACTGAAGCTTTCTTT
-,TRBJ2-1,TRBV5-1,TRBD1,CASSWGQGLNEQFF,TGCGCCAGCAGCTGGGGACAGGGTCTAAATGAGCAGTTCTTC
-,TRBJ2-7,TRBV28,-,CASSFNPGLQYF,TGTGCCAGCAGTTTTAATCCGGGACTCCAGTACTTC
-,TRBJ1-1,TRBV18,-,CASSPALETEAFF,TGTGCCAGCTCACCAGCCCTAGAGACTGAAGCTTTCTTT
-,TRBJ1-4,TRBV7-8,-,CASSLGHRGSATNEKLFF,TGTGCCAGCAGCTTAGGACATAGGGGGTCAGCAACTAATGAAAAACTGTTTTTT
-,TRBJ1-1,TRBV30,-,CAWSVKAGNTEAFF,TGTGCCTGGAGTGTAAAGGCGGGGAACACTGAAGCTTTCTTT
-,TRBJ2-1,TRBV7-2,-,CASSLSSASYNEQFF,TGTGCCAGCAGCTTAAGTAGCGCCTCCTACAATGAGCAGTTCTTC
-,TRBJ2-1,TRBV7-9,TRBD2,CASSLGLAGGPHEQFF,TGTGCCAGCAGCTTAGGGCTAGCGGGAGGGCCGCATGAGCAGTTCTTC
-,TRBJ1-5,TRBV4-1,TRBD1,CASSPYTGVGDQPQHF,TGCGCCAGCAGCCCATATACAGGGGTGGGAGATCAGCCCCAGCATTTT
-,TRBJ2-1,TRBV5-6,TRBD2,CARFLTSGRVNEQFF,TGTGCCAGGTTTTTGACTAGCGGGAGGGTCAATGAGCAGTTCTTC
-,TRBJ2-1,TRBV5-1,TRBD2,CASSQGLAGVTEQFF,TGCGCCAGCAGCCAGGGACTAGCGGGAGTTACTGAGCAGTTCTTC
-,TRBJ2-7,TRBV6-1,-,CASSEAGGPYEQYF,TGTGCCAGCAGTGAAGCGGGGGGGCCCTACGAGCAGTACTTC
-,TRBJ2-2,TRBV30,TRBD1,CAWSRRGYTGELFF,TGTGCCTGGAGCCGCAGGGGGTACACCGGGGAGCTGTTTTTT
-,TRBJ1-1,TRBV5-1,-,CASSLNQANTEAFF,TGCGCCAGCAGCTTAAACCAAGCGAACACTGAAGCTTTCTTT
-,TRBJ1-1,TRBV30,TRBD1,CAWDRGRVMNTEAFF,TGTGCCTGGGACAGGGGGCGCGTCATGAACACTGAAGCTTTCTTT
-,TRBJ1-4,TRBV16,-,CASSQAGTSNEKLFF,TGTGCCAGCAGCCAAGCCGGGACATCTAATGAAAAACTGTTTTTT
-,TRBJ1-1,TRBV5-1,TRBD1,CASSRGTGVMNTEAFF,TGCGCCAGCAGCCGCGGGACAGGCGTCATGAACACTGAAGCTTTCTTT
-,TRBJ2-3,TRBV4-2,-,CASSLFEDASVNAQYF,TGTGCCAGCAGCCTCTTCGAGGACGCTAGCGTTAATGCGCAGTATTTT
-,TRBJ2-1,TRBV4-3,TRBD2,CASSQVPAGGNNEQFF,TGCGCCAGCAGCCAAGTCCCAGCGGGGGGGAACAATGAGCAGTTCTTC
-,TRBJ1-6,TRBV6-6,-,CASSYSRVNSPLHF,TGTGCCAGCAGTTACTCGAGGGTTAATTCACCCCTCCACTTT
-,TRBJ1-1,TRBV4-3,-,CASSQERGPGTEAFF,TGCGCCAGCAGCCAAGAAAGGGGCCCGGGCACTGAAGCTTTCTTT
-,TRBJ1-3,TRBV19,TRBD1,CASRRGQNSGNTIYF,TGTGCCAGTAGAAGGGGACAGAACTCTGGAAACACCATATATTTT
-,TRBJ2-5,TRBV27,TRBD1,CASSRTGDVETQYF,TGTGCCAGCAGTCGAACAGGGGATGTGGAGACCCAGTACTTC
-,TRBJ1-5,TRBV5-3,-,CARSSVGQGNQPQHF,TGTGCCAGAAGCTCAGTGGGTCAGGGAAATCAGCCCCAGCATTTT
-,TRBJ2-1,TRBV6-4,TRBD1,CASSQQGTSSYNEQFF,TGTGCCAGCAGCCAACAGGGGACGAGCTCCTACAATGAGCAGTTCTTC
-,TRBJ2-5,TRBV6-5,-,CASSYDQGGETQYF,TGTGCCAGCAGTTACGACCAGGGTGGGGAGACCCAGTACTTC
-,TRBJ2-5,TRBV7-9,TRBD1,CASSLEGQGSGQETQYF,TGTGCCAGCAGCTTAGAGGGACAGGGGTCTGGACAAGAGACCCAGTACTTC
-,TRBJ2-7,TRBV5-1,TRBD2,CASSPQAGVHEQYF,TGCGCCAGCAGCCCCCAAGCGGGAGTTCACGAGCAGTACTTC
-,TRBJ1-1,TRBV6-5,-,CASRKIQVNTEAFF,TGTGCCAGCAGAAAGATCCAGGTGAACACTGAAGCTTTCTTT
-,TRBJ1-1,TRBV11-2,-,CASSGTTNTEAFF,TGTGCCAGCAGCGGGACAACGAACACTGAAGCTTTCTTT
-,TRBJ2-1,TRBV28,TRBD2,CASSSTPGLAGTNEQFF,TGTGCCAGCAGCTCAACACCTGGACTAGCGGGTACCAATGAGCAGTTCTTC
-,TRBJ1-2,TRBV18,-,CASSTTVQDNYGYTF,TGTGCCAGCTCCACCACAGTACAGGATAACTATGGCTACACCTTC
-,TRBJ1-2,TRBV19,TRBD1,CASSNPGTGYYGYTF,TGTGCCAGTAGTAACCCCGGGACAGGGTACTATGGCTACACCTTC
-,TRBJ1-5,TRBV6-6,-,CASRTGYSNQPQHF,TGTGCCAGCAGGACAGGCTATAGCAATCAGCCCCAGCATTTT
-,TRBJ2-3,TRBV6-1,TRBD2,CASSVFGTSGPDTQYF,TGTGCCAGCAGTGTGTTCGGGACTAGCGGGCCGGATACGCAGTATTTT
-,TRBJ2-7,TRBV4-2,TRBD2,CASSQSSGSSYEQYF,TGTGCCAGCAGCCAGTCTAGCGGGAGCTCCTACGAGCAGTACTTC
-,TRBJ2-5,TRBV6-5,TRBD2,CASISGLAGLETQYF,TGTGCCAGCATTTCGGGACTAGCGGGACTAGAGACCCAGTACTTC
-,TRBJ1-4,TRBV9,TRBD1,CASSVGTGVKSEKLFF,TGTGCCAGCAGCGTCGGGACAGGGGTGAAATCTGAAAAACTGTTTTTT
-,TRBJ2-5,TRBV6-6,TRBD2,CASSRGLAGGGETQYF,TGTGCCAGCAGCCGGGGACTAGCGGGAGGGGGAGAGACCCAGTACTTC
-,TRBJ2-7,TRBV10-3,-,CAISEGSGRYEQYF,TGTGCCATCAGTGAGGGGAGCGGCCGCTACGAGCAGTACTTC
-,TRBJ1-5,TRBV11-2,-,CASSLAGNQPQHF,TGTGCCAGCAGCTTGGCAGGGAATCAGCCCCAGCATTTT
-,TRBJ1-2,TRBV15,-,CATSRDSRGSYGYTF,TGTGCCACCAGCAGAGATTCCCGCGGGAGCTATGGCTACACCTTC
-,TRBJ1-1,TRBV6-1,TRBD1,CASRIQGYTEAFF,TGTGCCAGCAGGATACAGGGGTACACTGAAGCTTTCTTT
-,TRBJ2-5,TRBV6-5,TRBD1,CASSYGQVGWTQYF,TGTGCCAGCAGTTACGGACAGGTGGGATGGACCCAGTACTTC
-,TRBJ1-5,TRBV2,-,CASRGNPGGGNQPQHF,TGTGCCAGCAGGGGGAACCCGGGAGGGGGCAATCAGCCCCAGCATTTT
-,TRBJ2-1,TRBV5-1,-,CASSLEPGAEQFF,TGCGCCAGCAGCTTGGAGCCAGGGGCTGAGCAGTTCTTC